This T cell receptor beta chain was documented in a study of blood T cells in healthy people across ages. Study findings and constraints: A strong correlation between TCR beta diversity and naive T cell percentage was seen. Significant beta diversity loss was already apparent by age around 40, declining roughly linearly.

Each of the donors had around 9 milliliters of peripheral blood drawn into EDTA-treated Vacutainer tubes. About this clonotype itself: The antigen is undetermined.

The CDR3 loop spans 12 amino acids. V was shortened by 5 bases and J by 5 bases, with 13 bases between the two germline ends. Germline V lookup: CDR1 DFQATT, CDR2 SNEGSKA (reference sequence). Through a sample-barcoded 5' primer and a J-beta primer mix, a second PCR was run for about 6 to 11 cycles. In TCRdb, the 5' RACE reads were re-called with MiXCR into one record per CDR3 protein. The data contain over 750,000 distinct CDR3 sequences, 20% to 25% of them singletons. These data are also associated with another study on T cells of mothers and their children. That study reports: An overlap that was slightly higher, though non-significant, was seen in related mother-child pairs versus unrelated pairs.

The clonotype originates from a boy aged 10-17 years in good health. The V call is TRBV20-1, the J call TRBJ2-7, with D hard to call. The sequenced sample consisted of blood. The CDR3 coding sequence is TGCAGTGCTCACTCCCCCGGAGACGAGCAGTACTTC. As protein: CSAHSPGDEQYF.